Here is one T cell receptor (beta chain) with its context. This entry comes from a study of pediatric ulcerative colitis. During colonoscopy, one to two rectal pinch biopsies were collected. Data came from immunoSEQ multiplex PCR; TCRdb stores just in-frame clones and leaves some out. This table holds over 20,000 clones, 71% found once. Trimming took 3 bases from V and 4 from J; bases not matched to a gene: 2. The germline CDR1 and CDR2 sequences are SGHAT and FQNNGV. The CDR3 contains 13 residues. The chain joins TRBV11-2 to TRBJ1-1; TRBD1 matches 7 bases. This TCR was recovered from a boy younger than 18 with severe ulcerative colitis. Material: gut tissue. CDR3 protein: CASSFRGLTEAFF. In DNA form, the CDR3 reads TGTGCCAGCAGCTTTAGGGGGCTCACTGAAGCTTTCTTT.